A single sample is the source of the 27 T cell receptor beta chains below, sequenced in a study of blood T cell repertoires in COVID-19. The repertoire was sequenced with immunoSEQ multiplex PCR; TCRdb's copy has only in-frame clones and lacks some. The repertoire has around 200,000 clones, over 75% of them found once; the top ten carry over 1.5%. Sequencing used peripheral blood. These receptors were collected from a man aged 40-55 years with active or convalescent COVID-19.

The chain combines TRBV3-1 (or the pseudogene TRBV3-2) with TRBJ2-7, with 12 bases fitting TRBD1. This CDR3 has 17 amino acids. Germline values: CDR1 LGHDT, CDR2 YNNKEL (reference sequence). The J segment lost 6 bases and the V segment lost 3 bases, leaving 12 bases of the junction unmatched. CDR3 nucleotides: TGTGCCAGCAGCCATGTTATAGCCGGGACAGGGGGCTTCGAGCAGTACTTC. It is translated as CASSHVIAGTGGFEQYF.

The chain has TRBV28 and TRBJ1-2; D call uncertain. The CDR3 length is 15 residues. The germline V gene encodes CDR1 MDHEN and CDR2 SYDVKM. Trimming removed 3 bases at V and 0 bases at J, with 11 bases between. This CDR3 reads CASSLTGGANYGYTF. In DNA, the CDR3 is TGTGCCAGCAGTTTGACCGGCGGAGCTAACTATGGCTACACCTTC.

The gene calls are TRBV28 and TRBJ1-2; D is uncertain. V was shortened by 1 base and J by 5 bases, with 5 bases between the two germline ends. Germline V gives CDR1 MDHEN, CDR2 SYDVKM. The CDR3 contains 12 residues. CDR3 nucleotides: TGTGCCAGCAGTTTATCGGGGTATGGCTACACCTTC. This gives the protein CASSLSGYGYTF.

This sequence joins TRBV6-2 or TRBV6-3 and TRBJ2-1; no reliable D call. CDR3 length: 14 amino acids. Trimming cost V 0 bases and J 4 bases, with 7 bases left between them. The germline gives CDR1 MNHEY, CDR2 SVGEGT. The CDR3 protein is CASSYSTVYNEQFF. CDR3 nucleotides: TGTGCCAGCAGTTACTCCACAGTTTACAATGAGCAGTTCTTC.

This chain joins TRBV7-2 and TRBJ1-4; 7 bases agree with TRBD1. From germline, CDR1 is SGHTA and CDR2 FQGNSA. This CDR3 has 15 residues. V gave up 5 bases and J gave up 4 bases; unmatched junction bases: 7. CDR3 coding DNA: TGTGCCAGCAGCCCCCGGGGACAGAATAATGAAAAACTGTTTTTT. As protein: CASSPRGQNNEKLFF.

V gene TRBV7-3 combines with J gene TRBJ1-2, with 8 bases aligning to TRBD1. The CDR3 totals 16 residues. CDR1 and CDR2 (germline): SGHTA, FQGTGA. V shed 4 bases, J shed 2 bases, and the junction held 9 bases outside the gene matches. Here the CDR3 DNA reads TGTGCCAGCAGCTCAAGAGCGGGACAGGAAAACTATGGCTACACCTTC. It codes for CASSSRAGQENYGYTF.

This chain uses TRBV9 with TRBJ1-2; no reliable D call. The CDR3 has 16 amino acids. Per the germline V gene, CDR1 is SGDLS and CDR2 is YYNGEE. V lost 6 bases and J 4 bases, leaving 22 bases between the germline ends. The CDR3 DNA reads TGTGCCAGCACCGCCCTACCCCCCCCTGGTTCCTATGGCTACACCTTC. Amino acids: CASTALPPPGSYGYTF.

V is TRBV6-5 and J is TRBJ2-1; D gene ambiguous. The germline V and J ends were trimmed by 6 bases and 7 bases, with 19 bases remaining between them. There are 15 residues in the CDR3. The germline gives CDR1 MNHEY, CDR2 SVGAGI. This chain's CDR3 is CASRRNLQLMNEQFF. The DNA for the CDR3 is TGTGCCAGCAGGAGGAACCTCCAGCTTATGAATGAGCAGTTCTTC.

The rearrangement uses TRBV7-9 and TRBJ1-2, with a tentative D call TRBD1 (5 bases). Germline V gene data show CDR1 as SEHNR and CDR2 as FQNEAQ (reference sequence). Trimming cost V 10 bases and J 6 bases, with 21 bases left between them. The CDR3 sequence is 14 residues long. The CDR3 here is CATHGGGGTDGYTF. The DNA of the CDR3 is TGTGCCACCCACGGGGGGGGAGGGACTGATGGCTACACCTTC. Full variable domain (remainder filled in from reference TRBV7-9 and TRBJ1-2): DTGVSQNPRHKITKRGQNVTFRCDPISEHNRLYWYRQTLGQGPEFLTYFQNEAQLEKSRLLSDRFSAERPKGSFSTLEIQRTEQGDSAMYLCATHGGGGTDGYTFGSGTRLTVV.

The count of this clone is one. The genes are TRBV6-1 and TRBJ2-1, with 8 bases matching TRBD2. Germline lookup yields CDR1 MNHNS and CDR2 SASEGT. V lost 3 bases, J lost 3 bases, and 10 bases stayed unmatched. CDR3 length: 17 residues. For the CDR3, the DNA is TGTGCCAGCAGTGAGGGCACCGGGACTAGGTACTACAATGAGCAGTTCTTC. Translated: CASSEGTGTRYYNEQFF.

The V gene is TRBV27, the J gene TRBJ2-3; D might be TRBD2 (6 bases). The germline V gene has CDR1 MNHEY and CDR2 SMNVEV (reference sequence). V was clipped by 2 bases and J by 3 bases, with 15 bases between them. This CDR3 comprises 16 residues. The chain's CDR3 is CASSLRALAGTDTQYF. The CDR3 DNA is TGTGCCAGCAGTTTAAGGGCACTAGCTGGGACAGATACGCAGTATTTT.

The J gene is TRBJ2-1, the V gene TRBV2; perhaps TRBD2 as D (6 bases). V was pared by 7 bases and J by 0 bases, with 13 bases between. The CDR3 is made up of 15 amino acids. CDR1 and CDR2 (germline): SNHLY, FYNNEI. The CDR3 nucleotides are TGTGCCAGCAATGGCTTAGCGGTCTCCTACAATGAGCAGTTCTTC. Translated, it gives CASNGLAVSYNEQFF.

The J gene is TRBJ2-3, the V gene TRBV10-2; TRBD2 aligns across 8 bases. This CDR3 comprises 15 residues. V shed 7 bases, J shed 2 bases, and the junction held 8 bases outside the gene matches. The germline V gene has CDR1 WSHSY and CDR2 SAAADI. CDR3 sequence reads: CASNIVSGVTDTQYF. The CDR3 coding sequence is TGCGCCAGCAATATCGTTAGCGGGGTCACAGATACGCAGTATTTT.

The chain recombines TRBV27 with TRBJ1-1, with 7 bases lining up with TRBD1. The CDR3 has 15 residues. The V segment lost 8 bases and the J segment 0 bases; nucleotides outside the gene matches: 9. Germline V gene lookup returns CDR1 MNHEY and CDR2 SMNVEV (reference sequence). CDR3 nucleotide sequence: TGTGCCAGCCTCCCGGGGACAGAGATGAACACTGAAGCTTTCTTT. The encoded protein is CASLPGTEMNTEAFF.

The V gene is TRBV5-1, the J gene TRBJ2-5; the match to TRBD1 covers 8 bases. V dropped 4 bases and J dropped 5; count of bases not matched to a gene: 10. Germline V gene sequence: CDR1 SGHRS, CDR2 YFSETQ. The CDR3 contains 15 residues. DNA for the CDR3: TGCGCCAGCAGCCCGAGGACAGGGAGTGCGGAGACCCAGTACTTC. The encoded protein is CASSPRTGSAETQYF.

The chain combines TRBV27 with TRBJ1-2; 11 nucleotides match TRBD1. CDR1 MNHEY and CDR2 SMNVEV come from the germline V gene (reference sequence). V lost 5 bases and J lost 5; bases outside the gene matches: 7. The CDR3 is made up of 15 amino acids. Here the CDR3 reads CASSPGQGAGYGYTF. CDR3 bases: TGTGCCAGCAGTCCAGGACAGGGGGCAGGTTATGGCTACACCTTC.

This sequence joins TRBV7-9 and TRBJ2-7; tentatively, D is TRBD2 (5 bases). The germline V gene has CDR1 SEHNR and CDR2 FQNEAQ (reference sequence). Trimming pared 5 bases from V and 0 bases from J, leaving 14 bases between. There are 15 residues in the CDR3. CDR3 in amino acids: CASSETDLSSYEQYF. The CDR3 region has the DNA TGTGCCAGCAGCGAGACGGACTTAAGCTCCTACGAGCAGTACTTC.

V usage is TRBV15 and J usage is TRBJ1-5, with D possibly matching TRBD1 (5 bases). CDR1 is LNHNV, CDR2 YYDKDF, per germline (reference sequence). V was shortened by 1 base and J by 0 bases, with 7 bases between the two germline ends. The CDR3 loop spans 15 amino acids. The CDR3 region has the DNA TGTGCCACCAGCAGAGGTGACAGTAGCAATCAGCCCCAGCATTTT. Encoded protein: CATSRGDSSNQPQHF.

The chain uses TRBV21-1 and TRBJ2-3; the DNA was not used to check the table's D call, TRBD2. TRBV21-1 is an annotated pseudogene. This CDR3 region has 22 residues. CDR3 coding DNA: TGTGCCAGCAGCAAAGTAAACTGGACCTGGGGAGAACGGAGGAGGTACGCAGATACGCAGTATTTT. Encoded protein: CASSKVNWTWGERRRYADTQYF.

The CDR3: CASSWGQGASEQYF. The CDR3 nucleotides read TGTGCCAGCAGTTGGGGACAGGGGGCAAGCGAGCAGTACTTC. The chain combines TRBV27 with TRBJ2-7; TRBD1 agrees at 12 bases. This CDR3 region has 14 residues. Germline assignment: CDR1 MNHEY and CDR2 SMNVEV (reference sequence). V gave up 4 bases and J gave up 6 bases; unmatched junction bases: 4.

V is TRBV7-9 and J is TRBJ2-7; D gene unclear. Trimming removed 5 bases from V and 8 bases from J, with 19 bases in between. Germline CDR1 is SEHNR and CDR2 is FQNEAQ (reference sequence). There are 14 residues in the CDR3. CDR3 region: CASSRTGSDLQQYF. The CDR3 DNA reads TGTGCCAGCAGCCGTACCGGGTCCGACCTCCAGCAGTACTTC.

V usage is TRBV7-2 and J usage is TRBJ1-1; the D is unclear. The germline V gene has CDR1 SGHTA and CDR2 FQGNSA. The CDR3 contains 13 residues. V lost 2 bases to trimming and J lost 6 bases, with 10 bases between them. For the CDR3, the DNA is TGTGCCAGCAGCTTAATGCGGTTAGCTGAAGCTTTCTTT. It yields the protein CASSLMRLAEAFF.

V and J are TRBV5-1 and TRBJ1-1; possibly TRBD1 for D (5 bases). The CDR3 is 17 residues long. Trimming removed 3 bases from V and 1 base from J, with 19 bases in between. The V gene's germline CDR1 is SGHRS and CDR2 YFSETQ. Written as DNA, the CDR3 is TGCGCCAGCAGCTACCCTCCTGCGGGAAGGGGGAACACTGAAGCTTTCTTT. Translation: CASSYPPAGRGNTEAFF.

A single count supports this clone. The chain joins TRBV25-1 to TRBJ2-2; the D gene is possibly TRBD2 (5 bases). The CDR3 consists of 13 residues. The germline CDR1 and CDR2 sequences are MGHDK and SYGVNS. Trimming cost V 7 bases and J 6 bases, with 12 bases left between them. CDR3 residues: CASMFTGSGELFF. The CDR3 region has the DNA TGTGCCAGCATGTTCACGGGATCCGGGGAGCTGTTTTTT.

This chain joins TRBV6-5 and TRBJ2-7; possibly TRBD2 for D (6 bases). V was clipped by 6 bases and J by 2 bases, with 14 bases between them. CDR3 length equals 14 residues. Germline V gives CDR1 MNHEY, CDR2 SVGAGI. Here the CDR3 reads CASRPRDFTYEQYF. For the CDR3, the DNA is TGTGCCAGCAGGCCCCGGGACTTCACCTACGAGCAGTACTTC.

The sample holds one count of this clone. This chain joins TRBV7-9 and TRBJ1-4; 8 nucleotides match TRBD1. The CDR3 loop spans 15 amino acids. Germline trimming cut 5 bases from V and 7 bases from J; bases unmatched to any gene: 9. The germline gives CDR1 SEHNR, CDR2 FQNEAQ (reference sequence). CDR3 coding DNA: TGTGCCAGCAGCCCCGCCCAGGGGGCTAGTGAAAAACTGTTTTTT. It specifies CASSPAQGASEKLFF. Full variable domain (outside the CDR3, taken from reference TRBV7-9 and TRBJ1-4): DTGVSQNPRHKITKRGQNVTFRCDPISEHNRLYWYRQTLGQGPEFLTYFQNEAQLEKSRLLSDRFSAERPKGSFSTLEIQRTEQGDSAMYLCASSPAQGASEKLFFGSGTQLSVL.

The rearrangement uses TRBV28 and TRBJ1-5; D possibly corresponds to TRBD1 (5 bases). CDR3 length: 18 residues. Trimming left V 7 bases short and J 6 bases short, with 28 bases between. Germline lookup yields CDR1 MDHEN and CDR2 SYDVKM. CDR3 residues: CASILSGTDLGRGQPQHF. The CDR3 region has the DNA TGTGCCAGCATCCTGTCCGGGACCGACCTTGGGCGGGGTCAGCCCCAGCATTTT. The entire variable domain, with the rest obtained from reference TRBV28 and TRBJ1-5, is as follows: DVKVTQSSRYLVKRTGEKVFLECVQDMDHENMFWYRQDPGLGLRLIYFSYDVKMKEKGDIPEGYSVSREKKERFSLILESASTNQTSMYLCASILSGTDLGRGQPQHFGDGTRLSIL.